The 14 T cell receptor beta chains below were found in one sample sequenced in a study of regulatory T cells in long-lasting Graves disease. As for time point: newly diagnosed GD, antithyroid drugs for less than 3 months. PBMC RNA served as the TCR library source. CDR3 regions were amplified by Arm-PCR using iRepertoire HTBI primers to build TCR beta libraries. TCRdb recomputed calls from the multiplex PCR reads with MiXCR, one row per CDR3 protein. The sample consists of about 430,000 distinct CDR3 sequences, roughly 15% of them appearing once. These sequences were also reported in another study, on T cells in Graves' hyperthyroidism and ophthalmopathy.

The material was peripheral blood mononuclear cells (PBMCs), obtained at new diagnosis, from a patient treated with antithyroid drugs. These receptors originate from a woman aged 40 to 50 with Graves disease.

This clonotype has a handful of counts. The chain links TRBV19 to TRBJ2-1, with TRBD1 matching over 10 bases. The CDR3 contains 16 residues. The germline gives CDR1 LNHDA, CDR2 SQIVND (reference sequence). Losses at the gene ends were 4 bases for V and 9 bases for J; bases not matched to a gene: 12. Here the CDR3 reads CASSTPKGQGFIEQFF. The CDR3 bases are TGTGCCAGTAGTACCCCAAAGGGACAGGGGTTTATTGAGCAGTTCTTC.

This clonotype was seen at least ten times. The chain recombines TRBV2 with TRBJ2-1, with 10 bases lining up with TRBD2. Per the germline V gene, CDR1 is SNHLY and CDR2 is FYNNEI. Trimming at V came to 3 bases and at J to 7 bases, leaving 6 bases not matched to a gene. The CDR3 runs to 15 residues. The CDR3 sequence is CASSEFLAGVNEQFF. Written as DNA, the CDR3 is TGTGCCAGCAGTGAGTTTCTAGCGGGAGTGAATGAGCAGTTCTTC.

J is TRBJ1-1 and V is TRBV5-1; a weak D match, TRBD1 (5 bases). Germline V gives CDR1 SGHRS, CDR2 YFSETQ. V lost 0 bases to trimming and J lost 5 bases, with 11 bases between them. There are 14 residues in the CDR3. In DNA, the CDR3 is TGCGCCAGCAGCTTGGTGGGACCAACTACTGAAGCTTTCTTT. Amino acids: CASSLVGPTTEAFF.

This clonotype was counted ten times or more. The V and J genes are TRBV24-1 and TRBJ2-5, with D maybe TRBD1 (6 bases). The ends were cut back, 1 base at V and 4 bases at J, with 15 bases in the middle. The germline gives CDR1 KGHDR, CDR2 SFDVKD. The CDR3 runs to 16 residues. The CDR3 bases are TGTGCCACCAGTGATTTTTCCCCAGGGGAAGGAGAGACCCAGTACTTC. Translation gives CATSDFSPGEGETQYF.

In its sample, this clonotype was seen many times. V usage is TRBV11-3 and J usage is TRBJ2-3, with TRBD2 as a possible D gene (6 bases). V lost 5 bases and J lost 3, with 9 bases in between. In germline, CDR1 is SGHNT, CDR2 YENEEA. This CDR3 contains 13 residues. CDR3: CASSHRGTDTQYF. The CDR3 nucleotides are TGTGCCAGCAGCCACCGGGGGACAGATACGCAGTATTTT. Filled out from reference TRBV11-3 and TRBJ2-3, the complete variable domain reads EAGVVQSPRYKIIEKKQPVAFWCNPISGHNTLYWYLQNLGQGPELLIRYENEEAVDDSQLPKDRFSAERLKGVDSTLKIQPAELGDSAVYLCASSHRGTDTQYFGPGTRLTVL.

This chain connects TRBV12-3 or TRBV12-4 to TRBJ1-1, with unresolved D. V was shortened by 9 bases and J by 1 base, with 18 bases between the two germline ends. This CDR3 comprises 15 residues. DNA for the CDR3: TGTGCCAGTCGTCATAATTGGGGAGAGAACACTGAAGCTTTCTTT. This translates into CASRHNWGENTEAFF.

Ten or more counts support this clonotype. This rearrangement joins TRBV7-2 to TRBJ1-1, with 9 bases aligning to TRBD1. The length of the CDR3 is 13 residues. CDR1 and CDR2 from the germline V gene are SGHTA and FQGNSA. J gave up 5 bases and V 6 bases, and 4 bases lay outside the gene matches. In DNA form, the CDR3 reads TGTGCCAGCAGGGGGACAGGGCGGACTGAAGCTTTCTTT. Amino acid sequence: CASRGTGRTEAFF.

This clonotype was seen at least ten times. The chain couples TRBV2 to TRBJ2-1; 13 bases match TRBD2. Germline values: CDR1 SNHLY, CDR2 FYNNEI. This CDR3 has 15 residues. J lost 8 bases, V lost 3 bases, and 4 bases had no gene match. The CDR3 coding sequence is TGTGCCAGCAGTGACGGACTAGCGGGAGTTGATGAGCAGTTCTTC. Encoded protein: CASSDGLAGVDEQFF.

This clonotype was counted a few times. This CDR3 reads CAWTQAYEQYF. CDR3 DNA sequence: TGTGCCTGGACCCAGGCCTACGAGCAGTACTTC. This chain links TRBV30 with TRBJ2-7, with unresolved D. CDR3 length: 11 residues. V lost 4 bases and J lost 2, with 6 bases in between. Looked up from germline, CDR1 is GTSNPN and CDR2 is SVGIG (reference sequence). The full variable domain, its missing parts supplied by reference TRBV30 and TRBJ2-7, is SQTIHQWPATLVQPVGSPLSLECTVEGTSNPNLYWYRQAAGRGLQLLFYSVGIGQISSEVPQNLSASRPQDRQFILSSKKLLLSDSGFYLCAWTQAYEQYFGPGTRLTVT.

This clonotype was recorded many times. The CDR3 coding sequence is TGTGCCAGCAGTCCTACTAGCGGGAGGCAGTATTTT. Amino acid sequence: CASSPTSGRQYF. The V and J genes are TRBV28 and TRBJ2-3, with 11 bases fitting TRBD2. The CDR3 extends over 12 amino acids. V lost 5 bases and J lost 11; bases outside the gene matches: 3. The germline CDR1 and CDR2 sequences are MDHEN and SYDVKM.

Ten or more counts support this clonotype. This chain joins TRBV5-6 and TRBJ2-1; 10 bases align to TRBD2. Germline CDR1 is SGHDT and CDR2 is YYEEEE. V gave up 4 bases and J gave up 7 bases; unmatched junction bases: 5. The CDR3 is 14 residues long. The CDR3 sequence is CASSRGLATNEQFF. The CDR3 nucleotides read TGTGCCAGCAGCAGGGGACTAGCGACGAATGAGCAGTTCTTC. The whole variable domain, filled in from reference TRBV5-6 and TRBJ2-1, reads DAGVTQSPTHLIKTRGQQVTLRCSPKSGHDTVSWYQQALGQGPQFIFQYYEEEERQRGNFPDRFSGHQFPNYSSELNVNALLLGDSALYLCASSRGLATNEQFFGPGTRLTVL.

The CDR3 DNA reads as TGTGCCAGCAGTGAGGTTGGCGGAGCCTTCTACAATGAGCAGTTCTTC. Encoded protein: CASSEVGGAFYNEQFF. The J gene is TRBJ2-1, the V gene TRBV6-1; D is uncertain. In germline, CDR1 is MNHNS, CDR2 SASEGT. Between the trimmed V and J ends, which lost 3 bases and 3 bases, there was a span of 15 bases. The CDR3 is 16 amino acids.

This clonotype has ten or more counts. V and J are TRBV12-3 or TRBV12-4 and TRBJ2-3; 10 bases fit TRBD2. The J segment lost 2 bases and the V segment lost 6 bases, leaving 5 bases of the junction unmatched. The CDR3 runs 15 residues. This CDR3 is CASSFLAGVTDTQYF. CDR3 nucleotides: TGTGCCAGCAGCTTTCTAGCGGGAGTCACAGATACGCAGTATTTT.

In its sample, this clonotype was seen once. A clone one base away is much larger, so this may be a read error. V is TRBV27 and J is TRBJ1-6; D possibly corresponds to TRBD1 (6 bases). Germline loops: CDR1 MNHEY, CDR2 SMNVEV (reference sequence). The CDR3 consists of 16 residues. CDR3 sequence reads: CASSWGPSSYNSPPHF. The CDR3 DNA sequence: TGTGCCAGCAGTTGGGGGCCCAGCTCCTATAATTCACCCCCCCACTTT.